This T cell receptor (beta chain) was recorded in a study of blood T cell repertoires in COVID-19 (dated by TCRdb to the early 2020s). General notes on the study: Samples covering the acute and convalescent phases of COVID-19 were provided by collaborators in the United States, Italy and Spain. A freely available public database, intended as a resource for researchers studying the immune response to SARS-CoV-2, is where the repertoires were released. Nearly every sample came with metadata listing a de-identified subject ID, COVID-19 status, age in years and sex. Where available, HLA class I and class II types were taken from metadata supplied by the sample provider and were not determined by assay-based typing. The prospective study material was composed of cDNA or gDNA derived from T cells, B-cell-depleted T cells, or PBMCs. The dataset comprised deeply sampled blood TCRbeta repertoires from subjects exposed to, actively infected with, or recovered from COVID-19. The samples were drawn from two sources: the first 160 participants of the ongoing ImmuneRACE study, and 1,000 to 1,500 subjects contributed by 6 global collaborators. Paper-wide results and their limitations: Clinical and demographic metadata were provided uncurated, with the amount varying by source and participant.

In the prospective study, participants were 18 to 89 years old, resided in around 25 geographic areas of the United States, and were enrolled through a virtual design. In the prospective study, cohorts were assigned on the basis of participant-reported clinical history obtained from a screening survey and a study questionnaire. Recovered participants in ImmuneRACE Cohort 3 were defined as having two consecutive negative NP/OP PCR tests, clearance from a healthcare professional, or resolution of symptoms. Mobile phlebotomists in the prospective study collected whole blood, serum and a nasopharyngeal or oropharyngeal swab from every participant. Over a roughly two-month period, participants in the prospective study had the option of providing additional blood draws and questionnaires. Prospective study blood samples were shipped either frozen or at room temperature before DNA extraction. TCRbeta CDR3 regions were amplified from genomic DNA by means of the immunoSEQ Assay, a bias-controlled multiplex PCR. In the source study's methods: The number of nucleated cells in each sample was estimated from the amplification of reference gene primers within the assay. Sequence reads were collapsed and filtered to measure the absolute abundance of every unique TCRbeta CDR3 rearrangement. For each sample, productive Simpson clonality was calculated as the square root of Simpson's diversity index across productive rearrangements. TCRdb took this table from immuneACCESS and kept in-frame rearrangements with V and J called. Such tables lack part of the clones; where checked against another copy, unresolved V genes explain under half of the gap, and the rest is unexplained. The V and J calls and clone size are taken from that table; D and trimming were inferred from the DNA. This sample lists about 160,000 clones; less than 90% were detected once. The ten largest clones add up to around 4.3% of the sample.

This clone appeared a single time. No antigen is known for it. Base qualities are not at hand, and no much larger clone is one base apart. This sequence originates from a woman in her forties or fifties who had recovered from COVID-19. Sample: PBMCs or T cells enriched from blood (not recorded which).

CDR3 protein: CASSLGGSGEQYV. The nucleotide sequence is given as TGTGCCAGCTCCCTGGGAGGATCCGGCGAGCAGTACGTC. The V and J genes are TRBV18 and TRBJ2-7; 6 matching bases give a weak D call of TRBD2. Cut back by 6 bases and 6 bases, the V and J ends lie 15 bases apart. In the germline V gene, CDR1 corresponds to KGHSH and CDR2 to LQKENI. Inclusive of the bounding cysteine and valine, the CDR3 is 13 residues long. Only CDR3 DNA is held: 39 bases, read in frame from base 1.